The clone carrying this TCR beta chain was counted at least ten times. Its specificity is unknown. The diagnostic basis comprised clinical symptoms, serum thyroxine and TRAb, thyroid ultrasound and orbital computed tomography. Blood was drawn at first hyperthyroidism diagnosis, before any ophthalmopathy symptoms. RNA transcripts were the template for amplifying TCR beta CDR3 regions. Carried out on the TCR CDR3, a first-round RT-PCR used the HTBI primer set. Via MiXCR, TCRdb re-called the multiplex PCR reads, giving one row per CDR3 protein. The sample includes 160,000 or so distinct CDR3 sequences, 9.4% of them seen just once. The data were taken from a study of T cells in Graves' hyperthyroidism and ophthalmopathy. The CDR3 covers 16 residues. Germline lookup yields CDR1 MNHEY and CDR2 SVGEGT. V shed 2 bases and J shed 0 bases, with 8 bases lying between them. Study-wide results and limits: Before onset, ophthalmopathy was predicted by the model a median approximately 6.7 months earlier. Most expanded thyroid clonotypes above 0.001 recurred in blood.

The sequence was obtained from a woman between 18 and 30 years old with Graves' hyperthyroidism that later progressed to Graves' ophthalmopathy. The sequencing input was blood. This chain connects TRBV6-2 or TRBV6-3 to TRBJ2-6; D assignment may be TRBD1 or TRBD2 (5 bases each). This CDR3 is CASSYMGDSGANVLTF. The CDR3, as DNA: TGTGCCAGCAGTTACATGGGGGACTCTGGGGCCAACGTCCTGACTTTC.